The table lists the clone carrying this T cell receptor beta chain with many counts. This sample is part of a study of T-cell reconstitution after alpha-beta-depleted transplantation in children. Unique molecular identifiers were used in preparing the TCRbeta library. MiXCR, applied by TCRdb to the PCR reads, yields one record per CDR3 protein. The data contain 450,000 to 600,000 distinct CDR3 sequences, about 10% of them singletons. Trimming removed 0 bases from V and 5 bases from J, with 4 bases in between. This CDR3 contains 12 residues. Germline V gene sequence: CDR1 MNHEY, CDR2 SVGAGI. The sample consisted of PBMCs, taken before TCRalphabeta/CD19-depleted stem cell transplant. The V and J genes are TRBV6-5 and TRBJ2-5; no definite D call. The receptor was isolated from a child aged 2-9 years with inherited bone marrow failure, due to receive a stem cell transplant. The CDR3 spells CASSYSMETQYF. CDR3 nucleotides: TGTGCCAGCAGTTACTCGATGGAGACCCAGTACTTC.